A single sample is the source of the 27 T cell receptor beta chains below, sequenced in a study of Tregs in tolerant kidney transplant recipients. TCRdb's copy holds only in-frame clones and misses some; the assay was immunoSEQ multiplex PCR. The clone table shows 48,000 or so clones, with the ten largest holding about 0.85%. The specimen comprised CD4+ T cells from blood, sampled before the transplant. These receptors originate from a human donor who received a combined kidney and bone marrow transplant.

As concerns this clone: Read sequence stops 3 residues before the CDR3 end, and the germline J gene provides the missing end. V gene TRBV30 combines with J gene TRBJ2-1, with 11 bases identical to TRBD2. Germline V gene lookup returns CDR1 GTSNPN and CDR2 SVGIG (reference sequence). This CDR3 has 15 residues. V dropped 2 bases and J dropped 5; count of bases not matched to a gene: 5. Incomplete CDR3 DNA: TGTGCCTGGAGTACCGGGACTAGCGGCAACAATGAG. Translated: CAWSTGTSGNNE. The whole CDR3 region reads CAWSTGTSGNNEQFF. Full variable domain (missing parts from reference TRBV30 and TRBJ2-1): SQTIHQWPATLVQPVGSPLSLECTVEGTSNPNLYWYRQAAGRGLQLLFYSVGIGQISSEVPQNLSASRPQDRQFILSSKKLLLSDSGFYLCAWSTGTSGNNEQFFGPGTRLTVL.

A word on this clone: From the germline J gene comes the end of the CDR3, since the read stops 3 residues before it. This rearrangement joins TRBV30 to TRBJ1-1; 9 bases map to TRBD1. The germline gives CDR1 GTSNPN, CDR2 SVGIG (reference sequence). After removal of 5 bases from V and 3 bases from J, the junction contained 4 bases not matched to a gene. The CDR3 has 13 amino acids. CDR3 region: CAWATGGHTEAFF. The part of the CDR3 DNA that was read is TGTGCCTGGGCGACAGGGGGGCACACTGAA. Full variable domain (missing parts from reference TRBV30 and TRBJ1-1): SQTIHQWPATLVQPVGSPLSLECTVEGTSNPNLYWYRQAAGRGLQLLFYSVGIGQISSEVPQNLSASRPQDRQFILSSKKLLLSDSGFYLCAWATGGHTEAFFGQGTRLTVV.

Worth noting for this clone: The CDR3 extends 3 residues past the end of the read, so its final part is completed from the germline J gene. The rearrangement links TRBV18 to TRBJ2-4, with 15 positions matching TRBD2. CDR3 length equals 19 residues. CDR1 KGHSH and CDR2 LQKENI come from the germline V gene. J gave up 0 bases and V 5 bases, and 8 bases lay outside the gene matches. CDR3 bases read: TGTGCCAGCTCATTTGGACTAGCGGGAGGGGACGTAGCCAAAAACATT. This sequence encodes CASSFGLAGGDVAKNI. The CDR3 reads in full as CASSFGLAGGDVAKNIQYF.

Comment on this clone: The CDR3 end falls 3 residues outside the read, so it is completed with the germline J gene. The gene calls are TRBV29-1 and TRBJ2-3; 7 nucleotides align to TRBD2. V lost 5 bases to trimming and J lost 6 bases; unmatched junction nucleotides: 11. Germline-derived CDR1 and CDR2 are SQVTM and ANQGSEA. The CDR3 is 14 amino acids. Partial CDR3 DNA: TGCAGCGTTTCAAGCGGGATACGAACCGATACG. Amino acid sequence: CSVSSGIRTDT. The entire CDR3 protein is CSVSSGIRTDTQYF.

Of note for this clone: The read falls 3 residues short of the CDR3 end, and the missing part is taken from the germline J gene. The rearrangement uses TRBV11-1 and TRBJ2-3; the D is unclear. Germline V lookup: CDR1 SGHAT, CDR2 FQDESV (reference sequence). With 7 bases removed from V and 0 bases from J, the gap between germline ends came to 11 bases. There are 14 residues in the CDR3. The covered CDR3 bases are TGTGCCAGCACCCTGGGCCTTAGCACAGATACG. It codes for CASTLGLSTDT. The entire CDR3 is CASTLGLSTDTQYF.

Notes on this clone: The CDR3 end lies 3 residues beyond the end of the read and is filled in from the germline J gene. The chain carries TRBV10-3 and TRBJ2-1, with D perhaps being TRBD1 or TRBD2 (5 bases each). CDR3 length: 11 residues. Germline V gene lookup returns CDR1 ENHRY and CDR2 SYGVKD. Trimming removed 6 bases at V and 7 bases at J, with 7 bases between. The CDR3 DNA, read in part, is TGTGCCATCAGGAGGGGTAATGAG. Residues: CAIRRGNE. The full-length CDR3 reads as CAIRRGNEQFF.

As for this clone: Coverage ceases 3 residues before the CDR3 finishes, and the germline J gene fills in the end. The chain joins TRBV6-1 to TRBJ1-2, with D uncertain. The CDR3 length is 12 residues. The germline V gene encodes CDR1 MNHNS and CDR2 SASEGT. V lost 2 bases to trimming and J lost 5 bases, with 6 bases between them. The sequenced CDR3 bases are TGTGCCAGCAGTGAAACTGGTTATGGC. As protein: CASSETGYG. The full-length CDR3 reads as CASSETGYGYTF.

Details on this clone: The read gets to within 3 residues of the CDR3 end, and the germline J gene fills in the rest. The chain employs TRBV30 and TRBJ1-5, with no clear D. The CDR3 is 15 amino acids. Germline assignment: CDR1 GTSNPN and CDR2 SVGIG (reference sequence). The V end was cut by 0 bases, the J end by 0 bases, with 9 bases between. Here the CDR3 reads CAWSVATISNQPQHF. Partial CDR3 DNA: TGTGCCTGGAGTGTAGCCACCATTAGCAATCAGCCC. Supplemented by reference TRBV30 and TRBJ1-5, the full variable domain reads SQTIHQWPATLVQPVGSPLSLECTVEGTSNPNLYWYRQAAGRGLQLLFYSVGIGQISSEVPQNLSASRPQDRQFILSSKKLLLSDSGFYLCAWSVATISNQPQHFGDGTRLSIL.

Comments on this clone: The read ends 3 residues early relative to the CDR3; the germline J gene fills the gap. The chain joins TRBV18 to TRBJ2-7; 12 bases map to TRBD1. Unmatched junction bases numbered 6, after V lost 3 bases and J lost 6 bases. The CDR3 contains 15 residues. Germline V lookup: CDR1 KGHSH, CDR2 LQKENI. This CDR3 reads CASSPAGQGAREQYF. CDR3 bases read: TGTGCCAGCTCACCTGCGGGACAGGGGGCTCGCGAG.

Notes on this clone: The observed sequence ends 3 residues before the CDR3 terminus, with the missing tail filled in from the germline J gene. The rearrangement uses TRBV5-1 and TRBJ1-1; TRBD1 aligns across 7 bases. The CDR3 covers 14 residues. CDR1 is SGHRS, CDR2 YFSETQ, per germline. The V and J ends lost 2 bases and 3 bases, in that order; junction bases with no gene match: 4. This CDR3 is CASSLTGVHTEAFF. CDR3 DNA, as far as it was read: TGCGCCAGCAGCTTAACAGGGGTGCACACTGAA.

Comment on this clone: The sequence runs out 3 residues before the end of the CDR3; the remainder is reconstructed from the germline J gene. The rearrangement uses TRBV19 and TRBJ2-2; 13 nucleotides align to TRBD2. The CDR3 runs to 16 residues. CDR1 and CDR2 (germline): LNHDA, SQIVND (reference sequence). The junction had 4 bases not matched to a gene; V was cut back by 5 bases and J by 4 bases. CDR3 sequence reads: CASSRTSGSFTGELFF. CDR3 DNA (partial): TGTGCCAGTAGTCGGACTAGCGGGAGTTTCACCGGGGAG.

About this clone itself: Read coverage stops 3 residues before the CDR3 terminus; the germline J gene supplies the remainder. This chain connects TRBV19 to TRBJ1-1; possible D gene TRBD1, 5 bases. This CDR3 spans 14 amino acids. CDR1 LNHDA and CDR2 SQIVND come from the germline V gene (reference sequence). V was clipped by 8 bases and J by 4 bases, with 17 bases between them. This chain's CDR3 is CASGRGGLGTEAFF. The CDR3 bases that were read are TGTGCCAGTGGCCGGGGGGGACTGGGCACTGAA. The variable domain in full, completed from reference TRBV19 and TRBJ1-1, reads DGGITQSPKYLFRKEGQNVTLSCEQNLNHDAMYWYRQDPGQGLRLIYYSQIVNDFQKGDIAEGYSVSREKKESFPLTVTSAQKNPTAFYLCASGRGGLGTEAFFGQGTRLTVV.

A remark on this clone: Read data end 3 residues before the CDR3 end; the end is taken from the germline J gene. V and J are TRBV5-1 and TRBJ2-5, with 7 positions matching TRBD1. With 3 bases clipped from V and 3 bases from J, the junction kept 5 bases outside the gene matches. CDR3 length: 14 residues. Germline V gene sequence: CDR1 SGHRS, CDR2 YFSETQ. CDR3 protein: CASSSTGTEETQYF. CDR3 bases read: TGCGCCAGCAGCTCAACCGGGACAGAAGAGACC.

Regarding this clone: The DNA ends 3 residues before the CDR3 does, and the rest of the CDR3 is filled in from the germline J gene. The chain has TRBV12-3 or TRBV12-4 and TRBJ1-1, with a tentative D call TRBD1 (5 bases). CDR3 length: 13 amino acids. The covered CDR3 bases are TGTGCCAGCAGTACCTACGGACAAGGCGAG. This encodes CASSTYGQGE. The complete CDR3 reads CASSTYGQGEAFF.

About this clone: Read coverage stops 3 residues before the CDR3 terminus; the germline J gene supplies the remainder. This sequence joins TRBV19 and TRBJ1-1; 9 positions agree with TRBD1. Germline-derived CDR1 and CDR2 are LNHDA and SQIVND (reference sequence). V lost 4 bases and J lost 3; bases outside the gene matches: 9. The CDR3 sequence is 16 residues long. This CDR3 is CASSTRQGERDTEAFF. The sequenced part of the CDR3 DNA is TGTGCCAGTAGTACTCGACAGGGGGAAAGGGACACTGAA.

About this clone: The read terminates 3 residues ahead of where the CDR3 ends, so the germline J gene completes it. The rearrangement links TRBV2 to TRBJ1-4, with no clear D. The CDR3 length is 15 residues. Trimming cost V 8 bases and J 3 bases, with 16 bases left between them. The germline V gene has CDR1 SNHLY and CDR2 FYNNEI. The CDR3 bases that were read are TGTGCCAGCTCCCCACAGAAGGAGCCTAATGAAAAA. Amino acid sequence: CASSPQKEPNEK. The whole CDR3 reads CASSPQKEPNEKLFF.

CDR3 amino acids: CASSLGLATSYNEQFF. The DNA read from the CDR3 is TGCGCCAGCAGCTTGGGGCTAGCGACCTCCTACAATGAG. This chain connects TRBV5-1 to TRBJ2-1; D possibly corresponds to TRBD2 (6 bases). The DNA ends 3 residues before the CDR3 does, and the rest of the CDR3 is filled in from the germline J gene. From germline, CDR1 is SGHRS and CDR2 YFSETQ. The CDR3 contains 16 residues. V lost 0 bases, J lost 0 bases, and 10 bases lay in between.

As for this clone: Read coverage stops 3 residues before the CDR3 terminus; the germline J gene supplies the remainder. The chain recombines TRBV20-1 with TRBJ1-4, with a possible D match to TRBD1 (5 bases). CDR1 is DFQATT, CDR2 SNEGSKA, per germline (reference sequence). CDR3 size: 13 residues. V was shortened by 7 bases and J by 7 bases, with 16 bases between the two germline ends. CDR3 DNA, as far as it was read: TGCAGTGTCTTCAGGGTGGGGGGTGAAAAA. Translating it yields CSVFRVGGEK. The entire CDR3 sequence reads CSVFRVGGEKLFF.

Notes on this clone: The read comes to an end 3 residues before the CDR3 does, leaving the germline J gene to fill in the end. The chain recombines TRBV14 with TRBJ1-6; TRBD1 matches 7 bases. The CDR3 runs to 15 residues. Looked up from germline, CDR1 is SGHDN and CDR2 is FVKESK. V lost 1 base and J lost 6; bases outside the gene matches: 3. Partial CDR3 DNA: TGTGCCAGCAGCCAAGCAGGGACAGCTAATTCACCC. Encoded protein: CASSQAGTANSP. The whole CDR3 reads CASSQAGTANSPLHF.

A remark on this clone: Read data end 3 residues before the CDR3 end; the end is taken from the germline J gene. This chain links TRBV30 with TRBJ1-2, with D possibly being TRBD1 (5 bases). The CDR3 consists of 12 residues. CDR1 GTSNPN and CDR2 SVGIG come from the germline V gene (reference sequence). V gave up 1 base and J gave up 6 bases, with 9 bases separating them. CDR3 loop: CAWSEGRNGYTF. The CDR3 DNA, read in part, is TGTGCCTGGAGTGAGGGGAGGAATGGC. Full variable domain (outside the CDR3, taken from reference TRBV30 and TRBJ1-2): SQTIHQWPATLVQPVGSPLSLECTVEGTSNPNLYWYRQAAGRGLQLLFYSVGIGQISSEVPQNLSASRPQDRQFILSSKKLLLSDSGFYLCAWSEGRNGYTFGSGTRLTVV.

Regarding this clone: The observed sequence ends 3 residues before the CDR3 terminus, with the missing tail filled in from the germline J gene. The V call is TRBV7-9, the J call TRBJ2-5, with 8 bases aligning to TRBD2. V was clipped by 2 bases and J by 1 base; unmatched bases: 3. Germline CDR1 and CDR2: SEHNR and FQNEAQ (reference sequence). This CDR3 spans 15 amino acids. The CDR3 reads CASSLTGGPQETQYF. The CDR3 DNA, read in part, is TGTGCCAGCAGCTTAACGGGGGGGCCCCAAGAGACC.

As regards this clone: The read terminates 3 residues before the CDR3 end, so the remaining end is supplied by the germline J gene. The chain uses TRBV20-1 and TRBJ1-6, with a tentative D call TRBD1 (6 bases). V was clipped by 0 bases and J by 0 bases, with 15 bases between them. The CDR3 runs to 18 residues. Germline CDR1 DFQATT, CDR2 SNEGSKA (reference sequence). The CDR3 region is CSARDLSRGNSYNSPLHF. CDR3 DNA, as far as it was read: TGCAGTGCTAGAGATCTTTCCAGGGGTAACTCCTATAATTCACCC.

Turning to this clone: The read gets to within 3 residues of the CDR3 end, and the germline J gene fills in the rest. The chain has TRBV30 and TRBJ1-6, with 7 nucleotides matching TRBD1. V dropped 2 bases and J dropped 7; count of bases not matched to a gene: 8. CDR1 and CDR2 from the germline V gene are GTSNPN and SVGIG (reference sequence). This CDR3 contains 15 residues. The sequenced part of the CDR3 DNA is TGTGCCTGGAGTCCCGGACAGGCGGAGAATTCACCC. Translating it yields CAWSPGQAENSP. The entire CDR3 reads CAWSPGQAENSPLHF. Looking up the rest from reference TRBV30 and TRBJ1-6 gives the full variable domain: SQTIHQWPATLVQPVGSPLSLECTVEGTSNPNLYWYRQAAGRGLQLLFYSVGIGQISSEVPQNLSASRPQDRQFILSSKKLLLSDSGFYLCAWSPGQAENSPLHFGNGTRLTVT.

Points on this clone: The read stops 3 residues short of the end of the CDR3; the missing end is completed from the germline J gene. The sample holds other DNA sequences that translate to the same CDR3. This chain joins TRBV7-8 and TRBJ2-7; unclear D gene. V was trimmed by 5 bases and J by 0 bases, leaving 2 bases between them. From germline, CDR1 is SGHVS and CDR2 FQNEAQ. This CDR3 has 11 residues. The DNA read from the CDR3 is TGTGCCAGCAGCCTCTCCTACGAG. Translation gives CASSLSYE. The CDR3 as a whole reads CASSLSYEQYF.

A word on this clone: From the germline J gene comes the end of the CDR3, since the read stops 3 residues before it. The chain uses TRBV5-1 and TRBJ2-1; 9 nucleotides match TRBD1. Germline CDR1 reads SGHRS; CDR2 reads YFSETQ. The CDR3 has 14 amino acids. The J segment lost 4 bases and the V segment lost 7 bases, leaving 6 bases of the junction unmatched. CDR3 sequence reads: CASSRDRAYNEQFF. The sequenced part of the CDR3 DNA is TGCGCCAGCTCCCGGGACAGGGCGTACAATGAG.

Note on this clone: The read falls 3 residues short of the CDR3 end, and the missing part is taken from the germline J gene. The rearrangement uses TRBV19 and TRBJ1-5, with 7 bases fitting TRBD1. The CDR3 contains 20 residues. The germline CDR1 and CDR2 sequences are LNHDA and SQIVND (reference sequence). The ends lost 6 bases at V and 1 base at J; junction bases unmatched: 21. CDR3 bases read: TGTGCCAGTAGACTCCGAACCGGGACAGCCGGGGATCGAAGCAATCAGCCC. It encodes CASRLRTGTAGDRSNQP. The complete CDR3 protein is CASRLRTGTAGDRSNQPQHF. Combining the CDR3 with reference TRBV19 and TRBJ1-5 gives the whole variable domain DGGITQSPKYLFRKEGQNVTLSCEQNLNHDAMYWYRQDPGQGLRLIYYSQIVNDFQKGDIAEGYSVSREKKESFPLTVTSAQKNPTAFYLCASRLRTGTAGDRSNQPQHFGDGTRLSIL.

A note on this clone: Read sequence stops 3 residues before the CDR3 end, and the germline J gene provides the missing end. The gene calls are TRBV10-1 and TRBJ2-5; possibly TRBD1 for D (6 bases). V was pared by 3 bases and J by 2 bases, with 10 bases between. Germline assignment: CDR1 WNHNN and CDR2 SYGVQD (reference sequence). The CDR3 totals 14 residues. CDR3 DNA (partial): TGCGCCAGCAGTGACCGGGACACACAAGAGACC. Residues: CASSDRDTQET. In full, the CDR3 reads CASSDRDTQETQYF.